This T cell receptor (beta chain) was observed in a study of cytomegalovirus exposure and HLA in healthy donors. Sequenced by immunoSEQ multiplex PCR; TCRdb stores in-frame clones only, minus some. The profile covers 50,000 to 65,000 clones, with around nine tenths appearing a single time and 8.4% taken by the ten largest. To note about this clone: No antigen is known for it.

Study results and limitations: Researchers catalogued about 150 TCR beta chains as cytomegalovirus-associated. Subsequent analysis showed first-cohort TCR clusters tending to co-occur in more than 90 validation repertoires. In vitro experiments confirmed that three CMV-associated chains were specific for CMV antigens. Rarity characterized most TCR sequences, yet some public TCRs appeared in many donors.

The CDR3 is 14 amino acids. V lost 3 bases to trimming and J lost 1 base, with 6 bases between them. Germline V gives CDR1 SNHLY, CDR2 FYNNEI. The material sequenced was PBMCs. This clonotype was sampled from a woman under 30 in good health and CMV-seropositive. The chain is built from TRBV2 and TRBJ2-2; D not resolved. DNA of the CDR3: TGTGCCAGCAGTGAGACTGTGAACACCGGGGAGCTGTTTTTT. Encoded protein: CASSETVNTGELFF.